This T cell receptor (beta chain) was identified during a study of shared clonotypes between healthy human individuals (dated by TCRdb to about 2020). In terms of the full investigation: The cohort comprised two women and three men aged 18 to 49 years. For each donor, three plates each were used for CD4 naive and CD4 memory, two plates were used for CD8 naive, and one plate was used for CD8 memory. Blood TCR repertoires of four to six healthy adults were deeply sequenced to estimate repertoire size and the extent of clonotype sharing between individuals. Different laboratories and diverse techniques were used to prepare libraries and sequence TCR repertoires, to increase sequencing depth and limit assay-specific biases. Per donor, leukapheresis produced somewhere between about 0.8 and 9 billion PBMCs. General findings and caveats noted by the study authors: When several donors were compared, the shared fraction of clonotypes was around 4.6% for naive CD4, approximately 3.5% for naive CD8, roughly 2.3% for memory CD4, and less than 0.45% for memory CD8. Pairwise subsampling indicated that sequencing depth was expected to affect the degree of clonotype sharing among donors. Compared with non-shared clonotypes, clonotypes shared by all four sorted-subset donors had higher generation probabilities. Incomplete sequencing was indicated by rarefaction of sorted-subset datasets, despite the large sequencing depth. The genetic and exposure-history diversity represented was limited by the small number of donors. Sampling was limited to blood, and TCR repertoires in tissue likely differ from TCR repertoires in blood. Estimated clonotype richness was generally larger for naive than for memory subsets.

Using the deep immunoSEQ assay, TCR CDR3 regions were amplified from genomic DNA by multiplex PCR. Extracted genomic DNA from each cell subset was distributed evenly across all wells of several immunoSEQ 96-well plates, and each plate was treated as a replicate. For sorted subsets, each replicate PCR was loaded with about 200 ng genomic DNA, equivalent to 30,000 or so T cell genomes. Purified libraries were measured with a Qubit 3.0 fluorometer, size-checked on a Bioanalyzer 2100, and measured again with the KAPA Library Quantification kit. Every immunoSEQ 96-well plate was sequenced on a dedicated single-read 150-cycle Illumina NextSeq 550 flow cell. Per the source publication's procedure: Because the immunoSEQ output included only junctional sequences and no quality scores, the filtering could not be the same as the filtering used for full-length reads. To assign V/J genes and CDR3, sequences were annotated against IMGT germline references using PyIR, a Python wrapper for IgBLAST v1.9. Reads with weak V/J assignments (E-value above 1e-6), missing CDR3, stop codons, out-of-frame junctions, or ambiguous translated residues were removed. V3J clonotypes were defined by identical inferred V gene, J gene, and CDR3 amino acid sequence. The percentage overlap between two repertoires was calculated by dividing the number of shared unique clonotypes by the size of the smaller repertoire. RTK rarefaction, the Chao1 estimator, and Recon v2.1 estimates of unobserved clonotypes were used to assess repertoire richness. For all TCRbeta clonotypes obtained by the gDNA method from four donors, generation probabilities were computed with OLGA. Drawn from immuneACCESS, this table holds only the in-frame rearrangements with V and J called that TCRdb kept. Clones are partly lost; checked studies trace under half to an unresolved V gene and leave the rest unexplained. That table gives V, J and clone size, and the DNA gave D and trimming. Present in this sample are around 1.9 million clones, 85% to 95% of which were seen just once. The ten biggest clones cover 1.5% to 2% of the sample.

A distance of 8 bases separates the germline ends of V and J, which lose 1 base and 4 bases respectively. The CDR3 starts with the cysteine, ends with the phenylalanine, and has 14 residues. Only the CDR3 portion is preserved as DNA: 42 bases, with reading frame beginning at the first base. The germline V gene encodes CDR1 SEHNR and CDR2 FQNEAQ (reference sequence). CD8 naive samples consisted of CD45RO-negative cells that were positively selected for CCR7, yielding a CD45RA+CCR7+ population without TemRA cells. The donors were healthy, HIV-negative adults who had no recently reported acute infections or vaccinations. Every donor was a Caucasian adult residing in Nashville, Tennessee, USA. After blood collection by leukapheresis, PBMCs were isolated using Ficoll-Histopaque density gradient centrifugation and then cryopreserved in the vapor phase of liquid nitrogen. Analytical flow cytometry was used to check the purity and quantity of each magnetically sorted T cell population. Genomic DNA was isolated from every sorted fraction and measured by UV absorbance on a Nanodrop 2000c.

Points on this clone: Its target antigen remains unknown. No clone much larger than this one lies a single base away; base qualities are absent.

The TCR comes from a man in his late teens or twenties in good health. Some clones in this sample may be carry-over from other donors' samples. The chain is encoded by TRBV7-9 joined to TRBJ1-5; the D gene remains uncertain. Sequencing input: naive CD8+ T cells from PBMCs. This specimen's cell subset or site label, interpreted: CD45RA+CCR7+. The CDR3 protein is CASSLDGLNQPQHF. The DNA sequence is TGTGCCAGCAGCTTAGATGGGTTAAATCAGCCCCAGCATTTT.